The present TCR beta chain was sequenced within a study of blood T cell repertoires in COVID-19. Study at large: Samples came from the United States, Italy and Spain, spanning acute and convalescent COVID-19. PBMCs, B-cell-depleted T cells, or T cells were the source of the cDNA or gDNA that made up the material.

Under the authors' procedure: Nucleated cell counts were estimated from reference gene primer amplification. The method was immunoSEQ multiplex PCR; TCRdb's version includes in-frame clones alone and lacks a portion of them. The V and J calls and clone size were taken over from that table, and D and trimming were inferred from the DNA. The repertoire holds around 220,000 clones, with approximately 84% as singletons. CDR1 is LNHDA and CDR2 is SQIVND in the germline V gene (reference sequence). Deletions cut 7 bases from V and 3 bases from J, with 13 bases between. This CDR3 contains 14 residues. The sequence derives from a man aged 35 to 55 with active or convalescent COVID-19. The sample comprised peripheral blood. This rearrangement joins TRBV19 to TRBJ2-1; D possibly corresponds to TRBD2 (7 bases). This chain's CDR3 is CASTAGALYNEQFF. In DNA, the CDR3 is TGTGCCAGTACTGCGGGGGCCCTCTACAATGAGCAGTTCTTC.